Below, 10 T cell receptor beta chains from the same sample are listed, as sequenced in a study of blood T cells in healthy people across ages. Through a sample-barcoded 5' primer and a J-beta primer mix, a second PCR was run for 7 to 11 cycles. From the 5' RACE reads, TCRdb called clonotypes with MiXCR, one entry per CDR3 protein. Of fewer than 1,000,000 distinct CDR3 sequences in the sample, 35% to 60% are singletons; the top ten hold over 15%. The specimen sequenced was blood. Receptors were obtained from a man older than 75 in good health.

The V gene is TRBV5-6, the J gene TRBJ2-7; no reliable D call. This CDR3 spans 14 amino acids. Germline-derived CDR1 and CDR2 are SGHDT and YYEEEE. The ends were cut back, 1 base at V and 0 bases at J, with 8 bases in the middle. The DNA of the CDR3 is TGTGCCAGCAGCTTGAGCCTCAGCTCCTACGAGCAGTACTTC. Translating it yields CASSLSLSSYEQYF.

This clonotype occurred many times. The rearrangement joins TRBV20-1 to TRBJ2-3; D is ambiguous. The CDR3 is made up of 16 amino acids. CDR1 is DFQATT, CDR2 SNEGSKA, per germline (reference sequence). V was pared by 0 bases and J by 0 bases, with 13 bases between. The CDR3 sequence: CSARDFQTASTDTQYF. Here the CDR3 DNA reads TGCAGTGCTAGAGATTTTCAAACAGCTAGCACAGATACGCAGTATTTT.

This clonotype occurred a few times. The gene calls are TRBV12-3 or TRBV12-4 and TRBJ1-1; D not resolved. The CDR3 spans 13 residues. V lost 2 bases and J 3 bases, leaving 7 bases between the germline ends. CDR3 DNA: TGTGCCAGCAGTTTAAAAGGGTACACTGAAGCTTTCTTT. It translates to CASSLKGYTEAFF.

This chain connects TRBV9 to TRBJ2-5, with 7 bases aligning to TRBD2. Germline V CDR1 and CDR2: SGDLS, YYNGEE. The CDR3 length is 13 residues. Trimming at V came to 3 bases and at J to 5 bases, leaving 4 bases not matched to a gene. The CDR3, as DNA: TGTGCCAGCAGCGCCGGACTAGTTGAGACCCAGTACTTC. Residues: CASSAGLVETQYF.

The CDR3 is CASSQVTGLYNEQYF. The CDR3 DNA reads as TGTGCCAGCAGCCAAGTGACGGGGCTCTACAATGAGCAGTACTTC. This sequence joins TRBV7-9 and TRBJ2-1, with D perhaps given as TRBD1 or TRBD2 (5 bases each). Matching the DNA end better, TRBJ2-7 makes the J call doubtful. The CDR3 runs to 15 residues. Germline CDR1 and CDR2: SEHNR and FQNEAQ (reference sequence).

The chain couples TRBV27 to TRBJ1-6; D is unclear. The CDR3 is 13 amino acids. Germline CDR1 MNHEY, CDR2 SMNVEV (reference sequence). Deletions cut 6 bases from V and 8 bases from J, with 11 bases between. The DNA of the CDR3 is TGTGCCAGCAGGTCAAGGGATCATTCACCCCTCCACTTT. Protein sequence: CASRSRDHSPLHF.

The sample holds one count of this clonotype. A clone one base away is much larger, so this may be a read error. The chain carries TRBV4-2 and TRBJ2-1, with a tentative D call TRBD2 (6 bases). The V end lost 0 bases, the J end lost 4 bases, and 19 bases lay between the germline ends. The germline gives CDR1 LGHNA, CDR2 YNFKEQ. The CDR3 loop spans 18 amino acids. CDR3 sequence (DNA): TGTGCCAGCAGCCAAGAAAGGACGAGGAGGGAGAGGTACAATGAGCAGTTCTTC. It yields the protein CASSQERTRRERYNEQFF.

Concerning this clonotype itself: It may be a read error: a sequence one base away is much more abundant. This chain links TRBV29-1 with TRBJ2-1, with 9 bases lining up with TRBD2. This CDR3 spans 14 amino acids. Trimming cost V 8 bases and J 4 bases; bases outside gene matches: 9. Germline CDR1 SQVTM, CDR2 ANQGSEA. The CDR3 loop reads CSTLTTSGYNEQFF. CDR3 in DNA: TGCAGCACTTTAACGACTAGCGGTTACAATGAGCAGTTCTTC.

J is TRBJ2-2 and V is TRBV28; TRBD2 agrees at 7 bases. The CDR3 is 16 amino acids. V was pared by 1 base and J by 5 bases, with 7 bases of the junction left unmatched. The germline gives CDR1 MDHEN, CDR2 SYDVKM. The CDR3 spells CASSLSERGPTGELFF. The CDR3 DNA reads TGTGCCAGCAGTTTATCCGAGCGGGGCCCGACCGGGGAGCTGTTTTTT.

The genes are TRBV4-3 and TRBJ2-5; D gene ambiguous. From germline, CDR1 is LGHNA and CDR2 YSLEER. V lost 0 bases and J 1 base, leaving 15 bases between the germline ends. This CDR3 has 17 residues. In DNA form, the CDR3 reads TGCGCCAGCAGCCAAGATTGGGGTCTTATCGGCCAAGAGACCCAGTACTTC. As protein: CASSQDWGLIGQETQYF.